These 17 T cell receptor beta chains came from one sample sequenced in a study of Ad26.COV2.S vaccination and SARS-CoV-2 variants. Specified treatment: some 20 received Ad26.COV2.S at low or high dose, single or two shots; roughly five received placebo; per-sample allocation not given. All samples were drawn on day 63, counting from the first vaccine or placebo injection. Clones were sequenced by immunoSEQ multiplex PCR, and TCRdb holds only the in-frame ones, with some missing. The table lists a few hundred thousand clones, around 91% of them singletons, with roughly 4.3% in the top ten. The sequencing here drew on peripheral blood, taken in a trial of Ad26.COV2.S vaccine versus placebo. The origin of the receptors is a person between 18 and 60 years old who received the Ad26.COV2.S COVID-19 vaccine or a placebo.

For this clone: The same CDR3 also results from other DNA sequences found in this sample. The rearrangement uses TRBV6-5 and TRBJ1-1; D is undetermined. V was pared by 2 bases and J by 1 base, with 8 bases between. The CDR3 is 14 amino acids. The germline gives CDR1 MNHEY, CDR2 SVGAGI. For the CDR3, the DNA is TGTGCCAGCAGTTACACCGAGGGGAACACTGAAGCTTTCTTT. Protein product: CASSYTEGNTEAFF.

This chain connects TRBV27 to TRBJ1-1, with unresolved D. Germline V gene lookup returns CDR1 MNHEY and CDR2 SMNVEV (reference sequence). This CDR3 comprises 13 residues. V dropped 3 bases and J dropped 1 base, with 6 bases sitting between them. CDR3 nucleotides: TGTGCCAGCAGTTTTGCGGGGAACACTGAAGCTTTCTTT. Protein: CASSFAGNTEAFF.

CDR3 DNA sequence: TGTGCCAGCATTACGGGCGGGAGCTACAATGAGCAGTTCTTC. This gives the protein CASITGGSYNEQFF. J is TRBJ2-1 and V is TRBV28; 7 nucleotides match TRBD2. CDR1 is MDHEN, CDR2 SYDVKM, per germline. The CDR3 loop spans 14 amino acids. V was pared by 7 bases and J by 3 bases, with 6 bases of the junction left unmatched.

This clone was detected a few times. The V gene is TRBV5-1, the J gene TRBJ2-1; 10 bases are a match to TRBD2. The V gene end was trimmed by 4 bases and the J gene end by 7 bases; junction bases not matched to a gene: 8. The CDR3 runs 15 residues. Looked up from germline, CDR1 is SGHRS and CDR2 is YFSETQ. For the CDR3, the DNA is TGCGCCAGCAGCCCCCCCGGGACTAGCGTTAATGAGCAGTTCTTC. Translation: CASSPPGTSVNEQFF. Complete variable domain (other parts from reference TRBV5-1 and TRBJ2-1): KAGVTQTPRYLIKTRGQQVTLSCSPISGHRSVSWYQQTPGQGLQFLFEYFSETQRNKGNFPGRFSGRQFSNSRSEMNVSTLELGDSALYLCASSPPGTSVNEQFFGPGTRLTVL.

The CDR3 region has the DNA TGTGCCAGCAGGCCCCCAGGGACTACTAATGAAAAACTGTTTTTT. Translation: CASRPPGTTNEKLFF. V is TRBV7-9 and J is TRBJ1-4; perhaps TRBD1 as D (5 bases). Per the germline V gene, CDR1 is SEHNR and CDR2 is FQNEAQ (reference sequence). This CDR3 is built from 15 residues. With 6 bases removed from V and 2 bases from J, the gap between germline ends came to 13 bases.

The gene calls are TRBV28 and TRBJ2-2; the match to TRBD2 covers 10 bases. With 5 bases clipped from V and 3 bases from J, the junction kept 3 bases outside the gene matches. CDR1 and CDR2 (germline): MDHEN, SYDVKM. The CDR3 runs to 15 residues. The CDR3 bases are TGTGCCAGCAGTCCACTAGCGGGGTACACCGGGGAGCTGTTTTTT. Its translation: CASSPLAGYTGELFF.

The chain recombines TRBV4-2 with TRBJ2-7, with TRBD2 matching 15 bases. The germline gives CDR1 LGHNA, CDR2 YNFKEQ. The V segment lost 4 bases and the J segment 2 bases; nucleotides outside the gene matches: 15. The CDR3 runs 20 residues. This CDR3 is CASSPLAEGLAGGPPYEQYF. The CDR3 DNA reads TGTGCCAGCAGCCCGCTTGCCGAAGGACTAGCGGGAGGGCCCCCCTACGAGCAGTACTTC.

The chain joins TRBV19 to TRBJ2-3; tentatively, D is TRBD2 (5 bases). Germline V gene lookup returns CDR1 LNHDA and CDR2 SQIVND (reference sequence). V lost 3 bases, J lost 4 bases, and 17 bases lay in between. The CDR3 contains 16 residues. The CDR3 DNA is TGTGCCAGTAGTATCATGAAAACTAGTGGGTCAGATACGCAGTATTTT. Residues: CASSIMKTSGSDTQYF.

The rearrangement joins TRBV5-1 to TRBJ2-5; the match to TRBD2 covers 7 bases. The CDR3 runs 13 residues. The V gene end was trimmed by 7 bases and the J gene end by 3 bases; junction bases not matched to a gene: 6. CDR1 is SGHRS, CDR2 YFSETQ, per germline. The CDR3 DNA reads TGCGCCAGCGGGAGGGTGTTGGAAGAGACCCAGTACTTC. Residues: CASGRVLEETQYF.

The CDR3 protein is CASSLTSGRMANTGELFF. Written as DNA, the CDR3 is TGTGCCAGCAGCTTAACTAGCGGGAGGATGGCGAACACCGGGGAGCTGTTTTTT. The chain has TRBV7-2 and TRBJ2-2, with 12 bases fitting TRBD2. Germline CDR1 SGHTA, CDR2 FQGNSA. J gave up 0 bases and V 2 bases, and 4 bases lay outside the gene matches. CDR3 length: 18 amino acids. The full variable domain, its missing parts supplied by reference TRBV7-2 and TRBJ2-2, is GAGVSQSPSNKVTEKGKDVELRCDPISGHTALYWYRQSLGQGLEFLIYFQGNSAPDKSGLPSDRFSAERTGGSVSTLTIQRTQQEDSAVYLCASSLTSGRMANTGELFFGEGSRLTVL.

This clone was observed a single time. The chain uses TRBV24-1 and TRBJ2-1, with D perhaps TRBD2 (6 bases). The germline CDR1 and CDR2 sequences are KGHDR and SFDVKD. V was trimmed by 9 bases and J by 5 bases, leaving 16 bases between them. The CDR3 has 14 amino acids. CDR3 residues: CATSPGLSHNEQFF. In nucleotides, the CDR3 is TGTGCCACCTCTCCGGGACTCTCGCACAATGAGCAGTTCTTC.

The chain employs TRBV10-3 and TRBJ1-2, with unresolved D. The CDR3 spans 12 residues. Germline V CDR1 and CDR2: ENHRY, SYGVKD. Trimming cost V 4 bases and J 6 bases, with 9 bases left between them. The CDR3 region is CAISVEDDGYTF. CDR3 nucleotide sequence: TGTGCCATCAGTGTGGAGGACGATGGCTACACCTTC.

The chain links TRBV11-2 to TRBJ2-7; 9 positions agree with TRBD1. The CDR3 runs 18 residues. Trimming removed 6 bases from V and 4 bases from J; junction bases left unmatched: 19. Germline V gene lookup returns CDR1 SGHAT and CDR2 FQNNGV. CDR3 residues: CASRTGTGKMGSQYEQYF. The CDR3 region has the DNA TGTGCCAGCAGGACCGGGACAGGGAAAATGGGATCCCAGTACGAGCAGTACTTC. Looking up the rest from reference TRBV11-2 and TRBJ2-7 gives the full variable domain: EAGVAQSPRYKIIEKRQSVAFWCNPISGHATLYWYQQILGQGPKLLIQFQNNGVVDDSQLPKDRFSAERLKGVDSTLKIQPAKLEDSAVYLCASRTGTGKMGSQYEQYFGPGTRLTVT.

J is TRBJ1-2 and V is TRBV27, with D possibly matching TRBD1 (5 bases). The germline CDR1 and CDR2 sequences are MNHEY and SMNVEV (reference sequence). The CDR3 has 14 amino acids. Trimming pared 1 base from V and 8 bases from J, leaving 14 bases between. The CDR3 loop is CASSLYFGGRGYTF. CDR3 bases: TGTGCCAGCAGTTTATATTTCGGGGGACGGGGCTACACCTTC.

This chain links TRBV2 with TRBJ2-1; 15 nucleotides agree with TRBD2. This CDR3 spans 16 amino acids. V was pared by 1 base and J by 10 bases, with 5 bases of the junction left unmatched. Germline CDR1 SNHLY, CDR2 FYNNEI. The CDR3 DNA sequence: TGTGCCAGCAGTGAAGGGAAGGGACTAGCGGGAGGAGAGCAGTTCTTC. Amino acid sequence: CASSEGKGLAGGEQFF.

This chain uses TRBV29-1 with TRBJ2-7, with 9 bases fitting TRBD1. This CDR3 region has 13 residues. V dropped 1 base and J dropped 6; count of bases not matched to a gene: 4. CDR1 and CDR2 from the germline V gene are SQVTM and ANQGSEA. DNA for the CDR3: TGCAGCGTTGAAGGGACAGGGGTTCGCGAGCAGTACTTC. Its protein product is CSVEGTGVREQYF.

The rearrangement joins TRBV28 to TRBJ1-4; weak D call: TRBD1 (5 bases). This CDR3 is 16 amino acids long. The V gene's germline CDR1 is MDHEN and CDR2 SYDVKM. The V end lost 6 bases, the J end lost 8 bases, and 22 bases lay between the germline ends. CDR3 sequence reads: CASSSLSGLNYEKLFF. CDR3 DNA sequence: TGTGCCAGCAGCAGCTTATCAGGGCTGAACTACGAAAAACTGTTTTTT.